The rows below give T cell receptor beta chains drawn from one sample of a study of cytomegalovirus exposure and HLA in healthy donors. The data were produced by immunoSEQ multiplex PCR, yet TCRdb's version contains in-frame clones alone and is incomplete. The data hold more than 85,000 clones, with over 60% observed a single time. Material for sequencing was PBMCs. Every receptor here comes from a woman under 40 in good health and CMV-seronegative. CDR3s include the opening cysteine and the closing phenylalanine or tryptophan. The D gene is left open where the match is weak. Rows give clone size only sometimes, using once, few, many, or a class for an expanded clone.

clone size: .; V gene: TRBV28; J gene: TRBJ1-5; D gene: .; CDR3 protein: CASSLLQGRSNQPQHF; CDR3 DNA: TGTGCCAGCAGTTTACTACAGGGTAGGAGCAATCAGCCCCAGCATTTT
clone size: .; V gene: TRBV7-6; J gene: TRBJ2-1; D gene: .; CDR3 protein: CASSPRDSYNEQFF; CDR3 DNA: TGTGCCAGCAGCCCCCGGGACTCCTACAATGAGCAGTTCTTC
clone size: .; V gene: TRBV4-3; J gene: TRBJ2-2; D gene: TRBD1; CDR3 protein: CASSQDGTGETGELFF; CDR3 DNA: TGCGCCAGCAGCCAAGATGGAACAGGGGAAACCGGGGAGCTGTTTTTT
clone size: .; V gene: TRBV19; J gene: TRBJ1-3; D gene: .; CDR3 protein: CASSIGAAGNTIYF; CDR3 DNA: TGTGCCAGTAGTATTGGAGCTGCTGGAAACACCATATATTTT
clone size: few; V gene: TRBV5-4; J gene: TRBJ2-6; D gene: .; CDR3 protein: CASSLGGFGANVLTF; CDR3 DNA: TGTGCCAGCAGCTTGGGGGGCTTTGGGGCCAACGTCCTGACTTTC
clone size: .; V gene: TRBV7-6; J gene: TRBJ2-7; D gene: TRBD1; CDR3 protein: CASSLADRGEQYF; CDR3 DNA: TGTGCCAGCAGCTTAGCCGACAGGGGGGAGCAGTACTTC
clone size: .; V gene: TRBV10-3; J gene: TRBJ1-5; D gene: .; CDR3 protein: CAISEGGENQPQHF; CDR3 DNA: TGTGCCATCAGTGAGGGTGGGGAGAATCAGCCCCAGCATTTT
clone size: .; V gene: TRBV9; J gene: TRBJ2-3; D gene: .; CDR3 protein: CASSVASSTDTQYF; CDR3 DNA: TGTGCCAGCAGCGTTGCGAGTAGCACAGATACGCAGTATTTT
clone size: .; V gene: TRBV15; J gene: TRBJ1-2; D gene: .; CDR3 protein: CATSTANYGYTF; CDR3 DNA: TGTGCCACCTCGACTGCTAACTATGGCTACACCTTC
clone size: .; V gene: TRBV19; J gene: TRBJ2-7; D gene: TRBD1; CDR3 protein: CASSIGGTELTYEQYF; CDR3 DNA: TGTGCCAGTAGTATAGGAGGGACAGAACTCACCTACGAGCAGTACTTC
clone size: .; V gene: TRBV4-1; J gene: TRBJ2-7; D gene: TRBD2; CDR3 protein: CASSQESLAFSYEQYF; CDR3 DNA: TGCGCCAGCAGCCAAGAATCACTAGCGTTCTCCTACGAGCAGTACTTC
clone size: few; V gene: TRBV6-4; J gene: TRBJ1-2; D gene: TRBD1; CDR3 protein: CASSATGGYGYTF; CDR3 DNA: TGTGCCAGCAGCGCTACAGGGGGCTATGGCTACACCTTC
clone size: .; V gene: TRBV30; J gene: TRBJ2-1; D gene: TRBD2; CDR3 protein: CAWRHESGSYNEQFF; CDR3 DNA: TGTGCCTGGAGGCATGAGAGCGGGAGCTACAATGAGCAGTTCTTC
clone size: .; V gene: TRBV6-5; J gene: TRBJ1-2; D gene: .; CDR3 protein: CASKSLGGYGYTF; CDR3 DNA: TGTGCCAGCAAAAGCCTAGGCGGCTATGGCTACACCTTC
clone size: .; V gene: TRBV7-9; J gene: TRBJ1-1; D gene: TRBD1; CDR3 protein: CASSLNSGTGEAFF; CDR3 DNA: TGTGCCAGCAGCTTAAACTCCGGGACAGGGGAAGCTTTCTTT
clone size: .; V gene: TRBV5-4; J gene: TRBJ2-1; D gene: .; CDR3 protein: CASSPSGNHNEQFF; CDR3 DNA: TGTGCCAGCAGCCCTTCCGGGAATCACAATGAGCAGTTCTTC
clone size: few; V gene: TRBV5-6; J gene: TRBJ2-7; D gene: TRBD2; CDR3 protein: CASSLASGASEQYF; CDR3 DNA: TGTGCCAGCAGCTTGGCCAGCGGGGCGTCGGAGCAGTACTTC
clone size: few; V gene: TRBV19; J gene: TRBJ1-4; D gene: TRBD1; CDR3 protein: CASSTGTGEKLFF; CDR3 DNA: TGTGCCAGTTCGACCGGGACAGGTGAAAAACTGTTTTTT
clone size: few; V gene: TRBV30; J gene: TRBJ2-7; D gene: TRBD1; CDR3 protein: CAWSVGQGAYEQYF; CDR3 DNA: TGTGCCTGGAGTGTGGGACAGGGTGCCTACGAGCAGTACTTC
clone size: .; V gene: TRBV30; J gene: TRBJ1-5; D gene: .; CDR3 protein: CAWSVLQHNQPQHF; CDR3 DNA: TGTGCCTGGAGTGTACTACAACACAATCAGCCCCAGCATTTT
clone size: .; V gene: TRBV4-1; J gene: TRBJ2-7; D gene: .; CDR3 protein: CASSQDILRERSEQYF; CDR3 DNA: TGCGCCAGCAGCCAAGATATCCTGAGGGAGAGGAGCGAGCAGTACTTC
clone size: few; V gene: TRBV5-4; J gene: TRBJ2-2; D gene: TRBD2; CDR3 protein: CASSLQRGDYTGELFF; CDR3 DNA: TGTGCCAGCAGCCTTCAGCGGGGGGATTACACCGGGGAGCTGTTTTTT
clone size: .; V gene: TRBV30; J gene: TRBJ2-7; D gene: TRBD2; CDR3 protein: CAWSVASGQGYEQYF; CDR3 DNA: TGTGCCTGGAGCGTAGCTAGCGGACAAGGGTACGAGCAGTACTTC
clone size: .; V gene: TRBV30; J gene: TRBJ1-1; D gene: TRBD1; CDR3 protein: CAWTRGPNTEAFF; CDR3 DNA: TGTGCCTGGACGAGGGGGCCGAACACTGAAGCTTTCTTT
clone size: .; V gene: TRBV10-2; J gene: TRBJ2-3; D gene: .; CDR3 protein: CASSEVGEGFTDTQYF; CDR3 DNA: TGCGCCAGCAGTGAGGTCGGAGAGGGATTCACAGATACGCAGTATTTT
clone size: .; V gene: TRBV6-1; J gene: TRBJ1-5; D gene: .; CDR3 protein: CASSEGGGGTNQPQHF; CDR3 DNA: TGTGCCAGCAGTGAAGGGGGCGGAGGGACTAATCAGCCCCAGCATTTT
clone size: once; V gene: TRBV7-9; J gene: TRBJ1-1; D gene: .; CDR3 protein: CASSLLGRGGTEAFF; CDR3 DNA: TGTGCCAGCAGCTTACTCGGCAGGGGAGGGACTGAAGCTTTCTTT
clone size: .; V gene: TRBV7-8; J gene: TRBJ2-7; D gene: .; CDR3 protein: CASRPSGNEQYF; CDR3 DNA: TGTGCCAGCAGACCGTCCGGGAACGAGCAGTACTTC
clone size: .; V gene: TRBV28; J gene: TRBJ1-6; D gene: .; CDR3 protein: CASSSPSSYNSPLHF; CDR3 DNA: TGTGCCAGCAGTAGCCCGAGCTCCTATAATTCACCCCTCCACTTT
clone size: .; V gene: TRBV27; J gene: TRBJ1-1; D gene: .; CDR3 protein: CASSLSHLNTEAFF; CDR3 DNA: TGTGCCAGCAGTTTGAGTCACCTGAACACTGAAGCTTTCTTT
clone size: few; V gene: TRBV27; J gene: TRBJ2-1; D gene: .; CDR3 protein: CASRQGISYNEQFF; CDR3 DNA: TGTGCCAGCAGACAGGGCATCTCCTACAATGAGCAGTTCTTC
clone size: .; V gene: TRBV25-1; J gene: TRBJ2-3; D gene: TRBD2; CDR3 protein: CAKTRLAENADTQYF; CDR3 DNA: TGTGCCAAGACACGACTAGCGGAAAATGCAGATACGCAGTATTTT
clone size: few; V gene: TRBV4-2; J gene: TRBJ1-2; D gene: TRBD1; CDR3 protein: CASSQTGQPLNYGYTF; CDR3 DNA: TGTGCCAGCAGCCAGACGGGACAGCCACTAAACTATGGCTACACCTTC
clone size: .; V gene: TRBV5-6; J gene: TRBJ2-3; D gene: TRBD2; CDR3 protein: CASSPGQRGVSSTDTQYF; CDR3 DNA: TGTGCCAGCAGCCCCGGCCAGCGGGGGGTCTCTAGCACAGATACGCAGTATTTT
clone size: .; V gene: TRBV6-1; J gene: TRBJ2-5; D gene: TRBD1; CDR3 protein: CASRQTGIGETQHF; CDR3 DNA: TGTGCCAGCAGGCAGACAGGGATTGGGGAGACCCAGCACTTC
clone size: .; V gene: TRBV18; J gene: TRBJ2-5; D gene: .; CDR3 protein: CASSPRVPPQETQYF; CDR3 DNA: TGTGCCAGCTCACCCAGGGTGCCCCCCCAAGAGACCCAGTACTTC
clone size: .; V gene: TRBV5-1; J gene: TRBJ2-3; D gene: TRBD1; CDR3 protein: CASSLGQGAADTQYF; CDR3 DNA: TGCGCCAGCAGCTTAGGACAGGGGGCAGCAGATACGCAGTATTTT
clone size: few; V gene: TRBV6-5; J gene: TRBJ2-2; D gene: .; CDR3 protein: CATLEAGYTGELFF; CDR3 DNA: TGTGCCACCCTGGAGGCGGGCTACACCGGGGAGCTGTTTTTT
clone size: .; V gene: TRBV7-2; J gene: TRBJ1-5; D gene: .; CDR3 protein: CASSLQVLQPQHF; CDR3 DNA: TGTGCCAGCAGCTTACAGGTCCTCCAGCCCCAGCATTTT
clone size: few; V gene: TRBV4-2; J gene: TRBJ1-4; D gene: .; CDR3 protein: CASSQSRNSGEKLFF; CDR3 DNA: TGTGCCAGCAGCCAATCGAGAAATTCGGGTGAAAAACTGTTTTTT
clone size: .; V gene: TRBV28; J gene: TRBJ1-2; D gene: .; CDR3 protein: CASRRMVGRINYGYTF; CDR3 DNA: TGTGCCAGCAGGAGGATGGTGGGGCGAATCAACTATGGCTACACCTTC
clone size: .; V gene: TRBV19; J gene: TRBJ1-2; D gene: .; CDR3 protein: CASSMFGGSQGYTF; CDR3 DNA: TGTGCCAGTAGTATGTTCGGGGGATCACAGGGCTACACCTTC
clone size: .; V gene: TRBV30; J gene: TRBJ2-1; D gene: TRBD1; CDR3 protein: CAGTGGVVNEQFF; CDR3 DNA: TGTGCCGGAACAGGGGGCGTCGTCAATGAGCAGTTCTTC
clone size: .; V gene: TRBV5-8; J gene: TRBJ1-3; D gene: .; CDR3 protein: CASSFVGNTIYF; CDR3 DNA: TGTGCCAGCAGCTTCGTCGGAAACACCATATATTTT
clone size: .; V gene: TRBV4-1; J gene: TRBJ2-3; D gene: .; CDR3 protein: CASSQEVGQTVRRQYF; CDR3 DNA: TGCGCCAGCAGCCAGGAGGTAGGACAGACAGTAAGGAGGCAGTATTTT
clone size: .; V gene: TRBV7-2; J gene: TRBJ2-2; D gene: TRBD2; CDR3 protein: CASSPHSGSGTGELFF; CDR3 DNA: TGTGCCAGCAGCCCCCATAGCGGGAGTGGCACCGGGGAGCTGTTTTTT
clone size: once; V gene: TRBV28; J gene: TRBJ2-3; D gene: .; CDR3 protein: CASSLPVGGDTQYF; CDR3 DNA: TGTGCCAGCAGTTTGCCGGTCGGAGGGGATACGCAGTATTTT
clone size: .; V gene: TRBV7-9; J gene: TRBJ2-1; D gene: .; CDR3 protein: CASSFIRDGYNEQFF; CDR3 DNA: TGTGCCAGCAGCTTTATCAGGGATGGGTACAATGAGCAGTTCTTC
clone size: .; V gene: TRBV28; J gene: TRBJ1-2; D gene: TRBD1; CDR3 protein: CASRSGQSGYGYTF; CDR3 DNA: TGTGCCAGCAGGTCGGGACAGTCGGGCTATGGCTACACCTTC